A single sample is the source of the 15 T cell receptor beta chains below, sequenced in a study of T cell repertoires in cytomegalovirus infection (dated by TCRdb to between 2019 and 2020). This sample was sequenced with an Illumina HiSeq 1500. The public reads were reanalyzed by TCRdb: fastp trimming at Q25, MiXCR alignment, in-frame beta chains only. When rows share a CDR3 protein, they turn into one entry using the most common DNA and genes. The table for this sample lists hundreds of thousands of distinct CDR3 sequences; around 10% of them were counted only once. The ten most abundant clones make up around 2.4% of the sample. The sequenced sample consisted of PBMCs. The receptor set was obtained from a human donor in good health (CMV status not recorded). Some clones in this sample may be carry-over from other donors' samples.

This clonotype was seen repeatedly, ten times or more. The genes are TRBV20-1 and TRBJ1-3, with unresolved D. This CDR3 contains 14 residues. The V and J ends lost 0 bases and 7 bases respectively, with 13 bases between them. Germline-derived CDR1 and CDR2 are DFQATT and SNEGSKA (reference sequence). CDR3 nucleotide sequence: TGCAGTGCTAGAGATCGGGCCGGGATCAACACCATATATTTT. Amino acid sequence: CSARDRAGINTIYF.

This clonotype was seen many times. The V call is TRBV29-1, the J call TRBJ1-5; 7 bases match TRBD1. Germline CDR1 and CDR2: SQVTM and ANQGSEA. V trimming: 6 bases; J trimming: 2 bases; junction bases outside the gene matches: 7. The CDR3 is made up of 14 amino acids. The CDR3 loop reads CSVTPGTGNQPQHF. Written as DNA, the CDR3 is TGCAGCGTAACACCCGGGACAGGCAATCAGCCCCAGCATTTT.

V and J are TRBV3-1 and TRBJ1-3, with D possibly matching TRBD1 (6 bases). The CDR3 is 14 residues long. The germline V gene has CDR1 LGHDT and CDR2 YNNKEL (reference sequence). The V and J ends lost 6 bases and 2 bases respectively, with 11 bases between them. The chain's CDR3 is CASSHRDTGNTIYF. The CDR3 nucleotides are TGTGCCAGCAGTCACCGGGACACTGGAAACACCATATATTTT.

This chain uses TRBV2 with TRBJ1-1; D call uncertain. V lost 7 bases, J lost 3 bases, and 18 bases lay in between. Germline V gene sequence: CDR1 SNHLY, CDR2 FYNNEI. The length of the CDR3 is 15 residues. The CDR3, as DNA: TGTGCCAGCATCCCCAGGAGGGTGAGTCACACTGAAGCTTTCTTT. Translation gives CASIPRRVSHTEAFF.

This clonotype was picked up many times. The chain uses TRBV19 and TRBJ2-4, with D uncertain. The CDR3 loop spans 16 amino acids. V shed 3 bases and J shed 2 bases, with 14 bases lying between them. Germline lookup yields CDR1 LNHDA and CDR2 SQIVND (reference sequence). The CDR3 protein is CASSMSRRGPKNIQYF. CDR3 DNA: TGTGCCAGTAGTATGTCCCGCCGAGGCCCCAAAAACATTCAGTACTTC.

The rearrangement joins TRBV5-6 to TRBJ1-6; D ambiguous. V shed 2 bases and J shed 11 bases, with 14 bases lying between them. This CDR3 is 14 amino acids long. Germline CDR1 SGHDT, CDR2 YYEEEE. The CDR3 spells CASSFTGKTPPLHF. Written as DNA, the CDR3 is TGTGCCAGCAGCTTTACCGGGAAAACGCCACCCCTCCACTTT.

The rearrangement uses TRBV29-1 and TRBJ2-2; 7 bases align to TRBD1. The trim removed 2 bases at V and 5 bases at J, leaving 5 bases unmatched. This CDR3 is 14 amino acids long. Germline CDR1 and CDR2: SQVTM and ANQGSEA. CDR3 DNA sequence: TGCAGCGTTGAACGAGGGGGCAGAACCGGGGAGCTGTTTTTT. Translating it yields CSVERGGRTGELFF.

This clonotype was observed many times. The V and J genes are TRBV5-1 and TRBJ2-1; D not certain. This CDR3 region has 15 residues. Trimming stripped 6 bases from V and 0 bases from J, with 13 bases between. Per germline, CDR1 SGHRS and CDR2 YFSETQ. The CDR3 reads CASMEILSSYNEQFF. CDR3 DNA sequence: TGCGCCAGCATGGAGATCCTGAGCTCCTACAATGAGCAGTTCTTC.

This clonotype was recorded many times. The J gene is TRBJ1-5, the V gene TRBV7-9, with TRBD1 matching 7 bases. V shed 5 bases, J shed 5 bases, and the junction held 6 bases outside the gene matches. Germline values: CDR1 SEHNR, CDR2 FQNEAQ (reference sequence). The CDR3 totals 14 residues. This CDR3 reads CASSADRQDQPQHF. CDR3 DNA sequence: TGTGCCAGCAGCGCGGACAGGCAAGATCAGCCCCAGCATTTT.

The sample holds many counts of this clonotype. The rearrangement uses TRBV18 and TRBJ2-1; 10 bases line up with TRBD2. The CDR3 totals 15 residues. V lost 4 bases and J lost 7; bases outside the gene matches: 7. In germline, CDR1 is KGHSH, CDR2 LQKENI. The CDR3 is CASSRSGGGANEQFF. In DNA, the CDR3 is TGTGCCAGCTCACGAAGCGGGGGGGGAGCAAATGAGCAGTTCTTC.

The sample holds many counts of this clonotype. The chain employs TRBV7-2 and TRBJ1-6; 8 nucleotides line up with TRBD1. With 4 bases clipped from V and 6 bases from J, the junction kept 5 bases outside the gene matches. Germline values: CDR1 SGHTA, CDR2 FQGNSA. The CDR3 consists of 15 residues. CDR3 region: CASSSPGQVNSPLHF. In nucleotides, the CDR3 is TGTGCCAGCAGCTCGCCGGGACAGGTTAATTCACCCCTCCACTTT. The full variable domain, in which reference TRBV7-2 and TRBJ1-6 provide the parts outside the CDR3, is GAGVSQSPSNKVTEKGKDVELRCDPISGHTALYWYRQSLGQGLEFLIYFQGNSAPDKSGLPSDRFSAERTGGSVSTLTIQRTQQEDSAVYLCASSSPGQVNSPLHFGNGTRLTVT.

The gene calls are TRBV19 and TRBJ2-1; tentative D call: TRBD1 (6 bases). The CDR3 contains 13 residues. CDR1 and CDR2 from the germline V gene are LNHDA and SQIVND (reference sequence). Trimming stripped 1 base from V and 14 bases from J, with 15 bases between. The DNA for the CDR3 is TGTGCCAGTAGTATAGCGCCGACAGGAGAGGAGTTCTTC. Residues: CASSIAPTGEEFF.

This clonotype occurred many times. The rearrangement joins TRBV15 to TRBJ1-1; no clear D. The germline V gene has CDR1 LNHNV and CDR2 YYDKDF (reference sequence). The CDR3 is made up of 14 amino acids. V dropped 6 bases and J dropped 2 bases, with 13 bases sitting between them. The CDR3 sequence: CATRESGRNTEAFF. As DNA, the CDR3 is TGTGCCACCAGAGAGTCAGGCAGAAACACTGAAGCTTTCTTT.

This clonotype occurred many times. The chain combines TRBV5-1 with TRBJ1-1; D is perhaps TRBD1 (5 bases). Germline CDR1 reads SGHRS; CDR2 reads YFSETQ. The germline V and J ends were trimmed by 4 bases and 1 base, with 11 bases remaining between them. CDR3 length: 14 residues. In nucleotides, the CDR3 is TGCGCCAGCAGCAAACAGACAGCGAACACTGAAGCTTTCTTT. It specifies CASSKQTANTEAFF. The full variable domain, its missing parts supplied by reference TRBV5-1 and TRBJ1-1, is KAGVTQTPRYLIKTRGQQVTLSCSPISGHRSVSWYQQTPGQGLQFLFEYFSETQRNKGNFPGRFSGRQFSNSRSEMNVSTLELGDSALYLCASSKQTANTEAFFGQGTRLTVV.

This clonotype was seen at least ten times. This rearrangement joins TRBV11-3 to TRBJ2-1, with D tentatively TRBD1 (6 bases). Germline-derived CDR1 and CDR2 are SGHNT and YENEEA. The CDR3 is 14 amino acids. V gave up 3 bases and J gave up 6 bases, with 12 bases separating them. This chain's CDR3 is CASSLGQGSNEQFF. The CDR3 region has the DNA TGTGCCAGCAGCTTGGGGCAGGGGAGCAATGAGCAGTTCTTC.